This T cell receptor (beta chain) was found in a study of cytomegalovirus exposure and HLA in healthy donors. Overall study findings and caveats: Roughly even sequencing depth across donors was the assumption behind the presence/absence analyses. It was in a later analysis that TCR association rates were seen to vary by HLA locus, highest for DRB1 and lowest for HLA-C. The authors later found most CMV-associated TCR beta chains appeared HLA-restricted.

Both 60 Vbeta primers and 13 Jbeta primers went into the PCR. Assay used: immunoSEQ multiplex PCR; TCRdb lists only in-frame clones, some missing. The sample lists roughly 150,000 clones, 70% occurring once. On this clone itself: Antigen: not known.

Trimming cost V 2 bases and J 0 bases, with 19 bases left between them. The germline V gene encodes CDR1 GTSNPN and CDR2 SVGIG (reference sequence). CDR3 length: 17 amino acids. The sample taken for sequencing was PBMCs. The chain uses TRBV30 and TRBJ2-5; D might be TRBD2 (6 bases). The clonotype originates from a woman aged 60-75 years in good health and CMV-seropositive. DNA of the CDR3: TGTGCCTGGAGTCCCCAGTGGACCGTAGCGGACCAAGAGACCCAGTACTTC. As protein: CAWSPQWTVADQETQYF.